What follows are 12 T cell receptor beta chains derived from one specimen sequenced in a study of cytomegalovirus exposure and HLA in healthy donors. Sequencing used immunoSEQ multiplex PCR; TCRdb keeps in-frame clones, though not all of them. The sample records fewer than 60,000 clones, just over 90% being singletons. Sequenced input: PBMCs. These receptors all stem from a woman under 30 in good health and CMV-seropositive.

The chain links TRBV5-5 to TRBJ1-5; D remains ambiguous. The CDR3 covers 14 residues. CDR1 SGHKS and CDR2 YYEKEE come from the germline V gene (reference sequence). V was shortened by 2 bases and J by 6 bases, with 12 bases between the two germline ends. The CDR3 DNA follows: TGTGCCAGCAGCTTAGAGTATTTTGGTCAGCCCCAGCATTTT. Its translation: CASSLEYFGQPQHF.

The rearrangement uses TRBV21-1 and TRBJ1-5; the D call in the table, TRBD1, was not verified against the DNA. TRBV21-1 is flagged as a pseudogene. This CDR3 has 17 amino acids. The CDR3 sequence is CASTPNPQAYSNQPQHF. DNA for the CDR3: TGTGCCAGCACCCCAAATCCCCAGGCATATAGCAATCAGCCCCAGCATTTT.

This clone was observed a single time. This CDR3 reads CASSLGQLYTDTQYF. As DNA, the CDR3 is TGTGCCAGCAGCTTGGGACAATTGTACACAGATACGCAGTATTTT. V usage is TRBV5-4 and J usage is TRBJ2-3; D ambiguous. This CDR3 has 15 residues. Trimming took off 0 bases at V and 2 bases at J, with 10 bases between the two ends. Germline loops: CDR1 SGHNT, CDR2 YYREEE (reference sequence). The full variable domain, its missing parts supplied by reference TRBV5-4 and TRBJ2-3, is ETGVTQSPTHLIKTRGQQVTLRCSSQSGHNTVSWYQQALGQGPQFIFQYYREEENGRGNFPPRFSGLQFPNYSSELNVNALELDDSALYLCASSLGQLYTDTQYFGPGTRLTVL.

CDR3 sequence: CASSVVAGGLMTEAFF. CDR3 DNA sequence: TGTGCCAGCAGCGTAGTGGCAGGAGGTCTGATGACTGAAGCTTTCTTT. V is TRBV9 and J is TRBJ1-1; D is uncertain. Trimming left V 0 bases short and J 5 bases short, with 17 bases between. The CDR3 is 16 amino acids. Germline CDR1 is SGDLS and CDR2 is YYNGEE. The whole variable domain, remainder taken from reference TRBV9 and TRBJ1-1, is DSGVTQTPKHLITATGQRVTLRCSPRSGDLSVYWYQQSLDQGLQFLIQYYNGEERAKGNILERFSAQQFPDLHSELNLSSLELGDSALYFCASSVVAGGLMTEAFFGQGTRLTVV.

The chain is built from TRBV7-2 and TRBJ1-6; D may be TRBD1 (5 bases). CDR3 length: 17 residues. V lost 1 base, J lost 10 bases, and 20 bases lay in between. The V gene's germline CDR1 is SGHTA and CDR2 FQGNSA. The CDR3, as DNA: TGTGCCAGCAGCTTAGGGGGGGTGGGACTCCGGAGCTCACCCCTCCACTTT. Translated, it gives CASSLGGVGLRSSPLHF. The whole variable domain, remainder taken from reference TRBV7-2 and TRBJ1-6, is GAGVSQSPSNKVTEKGKDVELRCDPISGHTALYWYRQSLGQGLEFLIYFQGNSAPDKSGLPSDRFSAERTGGSVSTLTIQRTQQEDSAVYLCASSLGGVGLRSSPLHFGNGTRLTVT.

The rearrangement links TRBV18 to TRBJ1-1; D ambiguous. V lost 6 bases to trimming and J lost 1 base, with 9 bases between them. This CDR3 is built from 13 residues. From germline, CDR1 is KGHSH and CDR2 LQKENI. The CDR3 reads CASSPLENTEAFF. CDR3 nucleotide sequence: TGTGCCAGCTCCCCGCTAGAGAACACTGAAGCTTTCTTT.

The chain is built from TRBV7-9 and TRBJ1-1, with 8 bases fitting TRBD1. Trimming took 0 bases from V and 8 from J; bases not matched to a gene: 2. Germline loops: CDR1 SEHNR, CDR2 FQNEAQ (reference sequence). The CDR3 has 13 amino acids. DNA of the CDR3: TGTGCCAGCAGCTTAGCCAGGACAGGGGAAGCTTTCTTT. It is translated as CASSLARTGEAFF.

This clone was seen once. The chain carries TRBV7-6 and TRBJ1-1, with 9 bases identical to TRBD1. Trimming at V came to 5 bases and at J to 1 base, leaving 5 bases not matched to a gene. This CDR3 comprises 15 residues. The germline CDR1 and CDR2 sequences are SGHVS and FNYEAQ. The CDR3 nucleotides read TGTGCCAGCAGCCAGGGACAGGGATCGAACACTGAAGCTTTCTTT. Its protein is CASSQGQGSNTEAFF.

The CDR3: CASSLEFVAGGPQFF. DNA for the CDR3: TGCGCCAGCAGCTTGGAGTTTGTAGCGGGGGGCCCTCAGTTCTTC. The gene calls are TRBV5-1 and TRBJ2-1; 10 positions match TRBD2. Germline values: CDR1 SGHRS, CDR2 YFSETQ. The CDR3 sequence is 15 residues long. Losses at the gene ends were 0 bases for V and 13 bases for J; bases not matched to a gene: 10.

This chain joins TRBV11-2 and TRBJ1-2, with D uncertain. The V and J ends lost 5 bases and 8 bases respectively, with 24 bases between them. The CDR3 length is 16 residues. The germline V gene encodes CDR1 SGHAT and CDR2 FQNNGV. CDR3 sequence reads: CASSPRRLGEGRGYTF. CDR3 DNA sequence: TGTGCCAGCAGCCCCCGTCGTCTTGGTGAGGGTCGGGGCTACACCTTC.

This clone came up once. V and J are TRBV27 and TRBJ2-3; D might be TRBD2 (5 bases). Deletions cut 8 bases from V and 5 bases from J, with 17 bases between. CDR3 length: 14 residues. CDR1 MNHEY and CDR2 SMNVEV come from the germline V gene (reference sequence). CDR3: CASHRSGKLDTQYF. In DNA, the CDR3 is TGTGCCAGCCACCGTTCGGGGAAGTTAGATACGCAGTATTTT.

J is TRBJ2-6 and V is TRBV28; 8 bases line up with TRBD1. CDR1 and CDR2 from the germline V gene are MDHEN and SYDVKM. V gave up 8 bases and J gave up 7 bases; unmatched junction bases: 7. CDR3 length: 14 amino acids. For the CDR3, the DNA is TGTGCCAGCGGTCTACAGGGGGGAGCCAACGTCCTGACTTTC. Its protein product is CASGLQGGANVLTF.